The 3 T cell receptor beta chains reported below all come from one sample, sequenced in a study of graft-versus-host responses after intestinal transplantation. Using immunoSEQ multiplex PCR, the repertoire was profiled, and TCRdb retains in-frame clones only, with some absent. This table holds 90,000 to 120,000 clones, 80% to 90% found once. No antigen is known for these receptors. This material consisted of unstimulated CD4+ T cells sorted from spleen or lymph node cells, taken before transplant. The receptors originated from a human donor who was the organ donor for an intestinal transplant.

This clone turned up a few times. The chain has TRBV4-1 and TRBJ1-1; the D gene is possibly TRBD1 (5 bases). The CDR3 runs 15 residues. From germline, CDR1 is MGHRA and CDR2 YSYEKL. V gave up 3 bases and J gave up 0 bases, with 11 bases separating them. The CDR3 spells CASSQQGSLNTEAFF. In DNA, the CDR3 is TGCGCCAGCAGCCAGCAGGGATCCCTGAACACTGAAGCTTTCTTT.

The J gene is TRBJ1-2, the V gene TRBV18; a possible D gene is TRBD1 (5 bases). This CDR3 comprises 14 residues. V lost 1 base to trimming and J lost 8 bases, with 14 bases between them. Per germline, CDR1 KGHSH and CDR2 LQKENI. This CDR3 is CASSPRGQGGGYTF. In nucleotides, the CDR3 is TGTGCCAGCTCACCACGAGGCCAGGGCGGCGGCTACACCTTC. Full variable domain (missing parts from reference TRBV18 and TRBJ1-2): NAGVMQNPRHLVRRRGQEARLRCSPMKGHSHVYWYRQLPEEGLKFMVYLQKENIIDESGMPKERFSAEFPKEGPSILRIQQVVRGDSAAYFCASSPRGQGGGYTFGSGTRLTVV.

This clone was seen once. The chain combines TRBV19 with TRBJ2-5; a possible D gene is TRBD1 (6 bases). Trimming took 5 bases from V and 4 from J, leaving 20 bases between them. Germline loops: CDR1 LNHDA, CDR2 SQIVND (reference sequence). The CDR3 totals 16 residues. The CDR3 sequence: CASSSSGTIPGETQYF. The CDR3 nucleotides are TGTGCCAGTAGTTCCTCCGGGACAATTCCGGGAGAGACCCAGTACTTC.